In its sample, the clone carrying this T cell receptor (beta chain) was seen a few times. Its antigen is still unknown. The sample comes from a study of OX40 agonist ivuxolimab in advanced cancers. Looked up from germline, CDR1 is KGHSH and CDR2 is LQKENI. The CDR3 consists of 18 residues. After removal of 3 bases from V and 7 bases from J, the junction contained 17 bases not matched to a gene. TCRdb keeps only in-frame clones here, not all; method: immunoSEQ multiplex PCR. The repertoire includes approximately 79,000 clones, 70% to 90% of them detected once, and about 1% sits in the top ten. Study results and limitations: In the 0.1-3.0 mg/kg groups, partial responders showed among the lowest expansion. CD4+ and CD8+ T cells in blood underwent clonal expansion by week 6 at 0.1 to 3.0 mg/kg.

This TCR came from an adult with an advanced solid tumor such as melanoma, head and neck, liver or kidney cancer. The chain uses TRBV18 and TRBJ2-2; 7 bases fit TRBD1. Sequences were derived from CD4+ or CD8+ T cells sorted from blood, sampled in a trial of the OX40 agonist ivuxolimab. The CDR3 sequence: CASSPTDFLDRDFGELFF. The CDR3 bases are TGTGCCAGCTCACCGACCGATTTCCTCGACAGGGATTTCGGGGAGCTGTTTTTT.